The 3 T cell receptor beta chains presented below share a single source sample, sequenced in a study of CDR3 diversity in severe acne. TCRdb reprocessed the PCR reads via MiXCR and lists one record per CDR3 protein. The data show more than 70,000 distinct CDR3 sequences, about 52% seen once. What was sequenced was blood. The receptors stem from a male donor in good health, serving as a control.

V gene TRBV7-6 combines with J gene TRBJ2-3; 10 bases match TRBD2. With V trimmed by 1 base and J by 5 bases, 12 bases remained unmatched. This CDR3 spans 18 amino acids. Germline CDR1 reads SGHVS; CDR2 reads FNYEAQ. The CDR3 is CASSLETSGQSAVDTQYF. Written as DNA, the CDR3 is TGTGCCAGCAGCTTAGAGACTAGCGGGCAGAGCGCGGTAGATACGCAGTATTTT.

Many counts were recorded for this clonotype. The chain couples TRBV9 to TRBJ1-1, with D possibly TRBD1 on 5 matching bases. Trimming removed 0 bases from V and 5 bases from J, with 8 bases in between. The CDR3 length is 13 residues. Germline V lookup: CDR1 SGDLS, CDR2 YYNGEE. CDR3 DNA: TGTGCCAGCAGCGTAGTGGGGGATACTGAAGCTTTCTTT. Its protein product is CASSVVGDTEAFF. The entire variable domain, with the rest obtained from reference TRBV9 and TRBJ1-1, is as follows: DSGVTQTPKHLITATGQRVTLRCSPRSGDLSVYWYQQSLDQGLQFLIQYYNGEERAKGNILERFSAQQFPDLHSELNLSSLELGDSALYFCASSVVGDTEAFFGQGTRLTVV.

The chain employs TRBV10-3 and TRBJ2-7; the D call may be TRBD1 or TRBD2 (5 bases each). The ends were cut back, 10 bases at V and 6 bases at J, with 22 bases in the middle. From germline, CDR1 is ENHRY and CDR2 SYGVKD. This CDR3 is 14 amino acids long. Here the CDR3 reads CASTLGGDLREQYF. CDR3 sequence (DNA): TGTGCCAGCACCCTTGGGGGTGATTTACGCGAGCAGTACTTC.